Only a few counts were recorded for the clone carrying this T cell receptor (beta chain). Its antigen is not known. MiXCR was run by TCRdb on the 5' RACE reads, yielding one entry per CDR3 protein. This table has roughly 1,500,000 distinct CDR3 sequences, less than 35% appearing once. The data belong to a study of identical twins. The study's findings and limits: Insertions were reduced in abundant cord blood beta clonotypes but not in memory repertoires. Out-of-frame TCR alpha sharing observed in monozygotic twins exceeded model estimates. The presence of invariant MAIT and iNKT cells could partly confound analyses of zero-insertion sequences.

The sequence was collected from a newborn girl in good health. Material: cord blood.

The CDR3 coding sequence is TGTGCCAGCAGTTACCCTACAGAAAATAGCAATCAGCCCCAGCATTTT. It specifies CASSYPTENSNQPQHF. The chain recombines TRBV6-6 with TRBJ1-5; unclear D gene. Looked up from germline, CDR1 is MNHNY and CDR2 is SVGAGI (reference sequence). This CDR3 comprises 16 residues. V gave up 2 bases and J gave up 0 bases, with 11 bases separating them.